This T cell receptor beta chain was sequenced in a study of graft-versus-host responses after intestinal transplantation. Points on this clone: Its antigen is unknown.

This CDR3 is built from 15 residues. With 5 bases clipped from V and 5 bases from J, the junction kept 7 bases outside the gene matches. Germline CDR1 reads MGHDK; CDR2 reads SYGVNS. The table came from immunoSEQ multiplex PCR; TCRdb's copy has only in-frame clones and leaves some out. The repertoire includes more than 90,000 clones, about 92% of them detected once, and 1% to 1.5% sits in the top ten. The chain recombines TRBV25-1 with TRBJ2-2; 8 positions match TRBD1. The starting material was unstimulated CD8+ T cells sorted from spleen or lymph node cells, obtained before transplant. This receptor was identified in a human donor who was the organ donor for an intestinal transplant. The CDR3 bases are TGTGCCAGCAGTTCCGGGACAGGCCCGACCGGGGAGCTGTTTTTT. The encoded protein is CASSSGTGPTGELFF. Looking up the rest from reference TRBV25-1 and TRBJ2-2 gives the full variable domain: EADIYQTPRYLVIGTGKKITLECSQTMGHDKMYWYQQDPGMELHLIHYSYGVNSTEKGDLSSESTVSRIRTEHFPLTLESARPSHTSQYLCASSSGTGPTGELFFGEGSRLTVL.